This is a list of T cell receptor beta chains from one sample in a study of blood T cell repertoires in COVID-19. Assay: immunoSEQ multiplex PCR; the TCRdb copy retains only in-frame clones and omits some. The sample holds roughly 150,000 clones, around nine tenths seen once. The source material was peripheral blood. The source of these receptors is a human donor in a cohort sampled during active COVID-19. CDR3s include the opening cysteine and the closing phenylalanine or tryptophan. The D gene is left open where the match is weak. Size is stated for part of the rows, as once, few or many counts, or as a class when the clone is expanded.

d_gene: TRBD2
j_gene: TRBJ2-7
v_gene: TRBV30
abundance: NA
CDR3aa: CAWSVGTTKYHSYEQYF
CDR3nt: TGTGCCTGGAGTGTCGGGACTACCAAATACCACTCCTACGAGCAGTACTTC

d_gene: TRBD2
j_gene: TRBJ2-2
v_gene: TRBV6-5
abundance: NA
CDR3aa: CASSYVGGRTGELFF
CDR3nt: TGTGCCAGCAGTTACGTGGGGGGGAGAACCGGGGAGCTGTTTTTT

d_gene: NA
j_gene: TRBJ1-5
v_gene: TRBV15
abundance: NA
CDR3aa: CATSRGGTQPQHF
CDR3nt: TGTGCCACCAGCAGAGGAGGCACCCAGCCCCAGCATTTT

d_gene: TRBD2
j_gene: TRBJ2-5
v_gene: TRBV12-3/TRBV12-4
abundance: once
CDR3aa: CASSGGYQETQYF
CDR3nt: TGTGCCAGCAGCGGGGGGTACCAAGAGACCCAGTACTTC

d_gene: NA
j_gene: TRBJ1-1
v_gene: TRBV6-2/TRBV6-3
abundance: NA
CDR3aa: CASSRRGNTEAFF
CDR3nt: TGTGCCAGCAGCCGCAGGGGGAACACTGAAGCTTTCTTT

d_gene: TRBD2
j_gene: TRBJ2-1
v_gene: TRBV7-9
abundance: NA
CDR3aa: CASSLWRGSGSSYNEQFF
CDR3nt: TGTGCCAGCAGCTTATGGAGGGGGAGCGGGAGCTCCTACAATGAGCAGTTCTTC

d_gene: TRBD2
j_gene: TRBJ2-7
v_gene: TRBV11-3
abundance: NA
CDR3aa: CASSWGGSGYEQYF
CDR3nt: TGTGCCAGCAGCTGGGGGGGTAGCGGCTACGAGCAGTACTTC

d_gene: TRBD2
j_gene: TRBJ2-1
v_gene: TRBV11-2
abundance: once
CDR3aa: CASSPVAGGPAYDEQFF
CDR3nt: TGTGCCAGCAGCCCGGTAGCGGGAGGCCCCGCTTACGATGAGCAGTTCTTC

d_gene: NA
j_gene: TRBJ2-3
v_gene: TRBV9
abundance: NA
CDR3aa: CASSVRAGAPTDTQYF
CDR3nt: TGTGCCAGCAGCGTGCGTGCGGGGGCCCCCACAGATACGCAGTATTTT

d_gene: TRBD1
j_gene: TRBJ1-2
v_gene: TRBV5-4
abundance: NA
CDR3aa: CASSLGTGGDYGYTF
CDR3nt: TGTGCCAGCAGCTTAGGGACAGGGGGCGACTATGGCTACACCTTC

d_gene: NA
j_gene: TRBJ2-3
v_gene: TRBV5-4
abundance: NA
CDR3aa: CASSLAAGSTDTQYF
CDR3nt: TGTGCCAGCAGCTTGGCGGCAGGAAGCACAGATACGCAGTATTTT

d_gene: TRBD1
j_gene: TRBJ1-2
v_gene: TRBV6-2/TRBV6-3
abundance: NA
CDR3aa: CASRPIDRGRGYTF
CDR3nt: TGTGCCAGCCGCCCAATCGACAGGGGAAGAGGCTACACCTTC

d_gene: NA
j_gene: TRBJ1-2
v_gene: TRBV30
abundance: NA
CDR3aa: CAWRRAGRVYDGYTF
CDR3nt: TGTGCCTGGAGACGCGCGGGACGGGTTTACGATGGCTACACCTTC

d_gene: NA
j_gene: TRBJ1-4
v_gene: TRBV30
abundance: NA
CDR3aa: CATLGGTNEKLFF
CDR3nt: TGTGCCACCTTGGGCGGGACTAATGAAAAACTGTTTTTT

d_gene: NA
j_gene: TRBJ2-1
v_gene: TRBV11-3
abundance: NA
CDR3aa: CASSLDRAATFF
CDR3nt: TGTGCCAGCAGCTTAGACAGGGCCGCTACCTTCTTC

d_gene: NA
j_gene: TRBJ1-1
v_gene: TRBV28
abundance: once
CDR3aa: CASSSGPGAEAFF
CDR3nt: TGTGCCAGCAGCTCCGGTCCCGGGGCTGAAGCTTTCTTT

d_gene: NA
j_gene: TRBJ2-6
v_gene: TRBV4-1
abundance: NA
CDR3aa: CASSQADRSFISGANVLTF
CDR3nt: TGCGCCAGCAGCCAAGCTGACAGATCTTTTATCTCTGGGGCCAACGTCCTGACTTTC

d_gene: NA
j_gene: TRBJ2-7
v_gene: TRBV5-6
abundance: NA
CDR3aa: CASSRLGANEQYF
CDR3nt: TGTGCCAGCAGTCGGTTAGGGGCGAACGAGCAGTACTTC

d_gene: TRBD1
j_gene: TRBJ1-4
v_gene: TRBV3-1/TRBV3-2
abundance: NA
CDR3aa: CASSQRAPGQGPEKLFF
CDR3nt: TGTGCCAGCAGCCAACGGGCTCCGGGACAGGGGCCCGAAAAACTGTTTTTT

d_gene: NA
j_gene: TRBJ1-1
v_gene: TRBV5-6
abundance: NA
CDR3aa: CASRRAGGEVREAFF
CDR3nt: TGTGCCAGCAGACGGGCGGGGGGCGAGGTTCGTGAAGCTTTCTTT

d_gene: NA
j_gene: TRBJ1-1
v_gene: TRBV7-9
abundance: NA
CDR3aa: CASSLGMTEAFF
CDR3nt: TGTGCCAGCAGCTTAGGTATGACTGAAGCTTTCTTT

d_gene: NA
j_gene: TRBJ1-1
v_gene: TRBV29-1
abundance: NA
CDR3aa: CSAGTKQIHTEAFF
CDR3nt: TGCAGCGCCGGGACTAAACAAATTCACACTGAAGCTTTCTTT

d_gene: NA
j_gene: TRBJ2-1
v_gene: TRBV6-2/TRBV6-3
abundance: NA
CDR3aa: CASSYAGIAYNEQFF
CDR3nt: TGTGCCAGCAGTTACGCGGGGATTGCCTACAATGAGCAGTTCTTC

d_gene: NA
j_gene: TRBJ2-3
v_gene: TRBV5-1
abundance: NA
CDR3aa: CASSLAPTQGTDTQYF
CDR3nt: TGCGCCAGCAGCTTGGCGCCGACCCAGGGGACAGATACGCAGTATTTT

d_gene: TRBD1
j_gene: TRBJ2-2
v_gene: TRBV6-5
abundance: NA
CDR3aa: CASHLGQGSLGELFF
CDR3nt: TGTGCCAGTCACCTGGGACAGGGTAGTCTAGGGGAGCTGTTTTTT

d_gene: NA
j_gene: TRBJ1-3
v_gene: TRBV10-3
abundance: NA
CDR3aa: CAISGDFSSRTPGNTIYF
CDR3nt: TGTGCCATCAGCGGGGACTTTTCCTCAAGGACACCTGGAAACACCATATATTTT

d_gene: NA
j_gene: TRBJ2-7
v_gene: TRBV5-6
abundance: NA
CDR3aa: CASSLVVLPDTYEQYF
CDR3nt: TGTGCCAGCAGCTTGGTGGTGTTACCGGACACCTACGAGCAGTACTTC

d_gene: NA
j_gene: TRBJ1-5
v_gene: TRBV2
abundance: NA
CDR3aa: CASSEDFNQPQHF
CDR3nt: TGTGCCAGCAGTGAGGACTTCAATCAGCCCCAGCATTTT

d_gene: TRBD1
j_gene: TRBJ1-1
v_gene: TRBV5-1
abundance: NA
CDR3aa: CASSLLSQGATEAFF
CDR3nt: TGCGCCAGCAGCCTCCTCTCCCAGGGGGCCACTGAAGCTTTCTTT

d_gene: TRBD2
j_gene: TRBJ2-7
v_gene: TRBV7-6
abundance: NA
CDR3aa: CASSSSGGQGGEQYF
CDR3nt: TGTGCCAGCAGCTCGAGCGGGGGGCAGGGGGGCGAGCAGTACTTC

d_gene: TRBD1
j_gene: TRBJ2-1
v_gene: TRBV4-1
abundance: once
CDR3aa: CASSQPGTGGHNEQFF
CDR3nt: TGCGCCAGCAGCCAACCCGGGACAGGGGGCCACAATGAGCAGTTCTTC

d_gene: NA
j_gene: TRBJ1-1
v_gene: TRBV12-3/TRBV12-4
abundance: NA
CDR3aa: CASSSRTEAFF
CDR3nt: TGTGCCAGCAGCTCCCGCACTGAAGCTTTCTTT

d_gene: TRBD2
j_gene: TRBJ2-7
v_gene: TRBV15
abundance: NA
CDR3aa: CATSRGRGGYEQYF
CDR3nt: TGTGCCACCAGCAGAGGTCGGGGAGGGTACGAGCAGTACTTC

d_gene: NA
j_gene: TRBJ1-2
v_gene: TRBV12-3/TRBV12-4
abundance: NA
CDR3aa: CASSLNSFGGYTF
CDR3nt: TGTGCCAGCAGTTTAAACAGCTTCGGTGGCTACACCTTC

d_gene: TRBD2
j_gene: TRBJ2-3
v_gene: TRBV5-1
abundance: NA
CDR3aa: CASSRSTSGGGGTDTQYF
CDR3nt: TGCGCCAGCAGCCGATCGACTAGCGGGGGAGGGGGCACAGATACGCAGTATTTT

d_gene: TRBD1
j_gene: TRBJ2-7
v_gene: TRBV19
abundance: NA
CDR3aa: CASSGTGAQEQYF
CDR3nt: TGTGCCAGTAGTGGGACAGGGGCCCAGGAGCAGTACTTC

d_gene: TRBD1
j_gene: TRBJ1-1
v_gene: TRBV19
abundance: few
CDR3aa: CASSTTGTGRGYTEAFF
CDR3nt: TGTGCCAGTAGTACGACCGGGACAGGGCGGGGATATACTGAAGCTTTCTTT

d_gene: NA
j_gene: TRBJ2-6
v_gene: TRBV29-1
abundance: NA
CDR3aa: CSVSMTRGANVLTF
CDR3nt: TGCAGCGTTTCGATGACGAGGGGGGCCAACGTCCTGACTTTC

d_gene: TRBD1
j_gene: TRBJ1-6
v_gene: TRBV19
abundance: NA
CDR3aa: CATSPGQGNSPLHF
CDR3nt: TGTGCCACGTCCCCGGGACAGGGGAATTCACCCCTCCACTTT

d_gene: NA
j_gene: TRBJ2-5
v_gene: TRBV7-2
abundance: NA
CDR3aa: CASSLNVWAETQYF
CDR3nt: TGTGCCAGCAGCTTAAACGTTTGGGCAGAGACCCAGTACTTC

d_gene: NA
j_gene: TRBJ1-6
v_gene: TRBV9
abundance: NA
CDR3aa: CASSVGAQGGSPLHF
CDR3nt: TGTGCCAGCAGCGTAGGAGCACAGGGAGGGTCACCCCTCCACTTT

d_gene: NA
j_gene: TRBJ1-4
v_gene: TRBV3-1/TRBV3-2
abundance: NA
CDR3aa: CASSQDRQGGGEKLFF
CDR3nt: TGTGCCAGCAGCCAAGATCGGCAGGGAGGCGGTGAAAAACTGTTTTTT

d_gene: TRBD2
j_gene: TRBJ2-5
v_gene: TRBV5-4
abundance: NA
CDR3aa: CASSLGLAGGQETQYF
CDR3nt: TGTGCCAGCAGCTTGGGACTAGCGGGGGGTCAAGAGACCCAGTACTTC

d_gene: NA
j_gene: TRBJ1-6
v_gene: TRBV11-1
abundance: few
CDR3aa: CASSSGSSPLHF
CDR3nt: TGTGCCAGCAGTTCGGGGAGTTCACCCCTCCACTTT

d_gene: TRBD1
j_gene: TRBJ1-6
v_gene: TRBV19
abundance: NA
CDR3aa: CASSLFVGQDNSPLHF
CDR3nt: TGTGCCAGTAGTTTGTTCGTGGGACAGGATAATTCACCCCTCCACTTT

d_gene: NA
j_gene: TRBJ2-7
v_gene: TRBV9
abundance: NA
CDR3aa: CASSVTGSYEQYF
CDR3nt: TGTGCCAGCAGCGTTACAGGTAGCTACGAGCAGTACTTC

d_gene: TRBD1
j_gene: TRBJ1-2
v_gene: TRBV9
abundance: NA
CDR3aa: CASGDRAGYTF
CDR3nt: TGTGCCAGCGGTGACAGGGCTGGCTACACCTTC

d_gene: NA
j_gene: TRBJ1-2
v_gene: TRBV5-1
abundance: NA
CDR3aa: CASSLAQVPGGYTF
CDR3nt: TGCGCCAGCAGCTTGGCCCAGGTCCCCGGTGGCTACACCTTC

d_gene: TRBD1
j_gene: TRBJ1-1
v_gene: TRBV25-1
abundance: NA
CDR3aa: CASSAGTGRMGTEAFF
CDR3nt: TGTGCCAGCAGTGCGGGGACAGGGAGGATGGGCACTGAAGCTTTCTTT

d_gene: NA
j_gene: TRBJ2-7
v_gene: TRBV28
abundance: NA
CDR3aa: CASSRLGYSYEQYF
CDR3nt: TGTGCCAGCAGTCGACTAGGCTACTCCTACGAGCAGTACTTC

d_gene: NA
j_gene: TRBJ2-7
v_gene: TRBV18
abundance: once
CDR3aa: CASSPTSGSYEQYF
CDR3nt: TGTGCCAGCTCACCAACCTCAGGCTCCTACGAGCAGTACTTC

d_gene: NA
j_gene: TRBJ1-1
v_gene: TRBV9
abundance: NA
CDR3aa: CASSNSAGTEAFF
CDR3nt: TGTGCCAGCAGCAACAGTGCTGGTACTGAAGCTTTCTTT

d_gene: NA
j_gene: TRBJ2-7
v_gene: TRBV7-6
abundance: NA
CDR3aa: CASSSGLGAHPKYF
CDR3nt: TGTGCCAGCAGCTCAGGACTGGGGGCACACCCCAAGTACTTC